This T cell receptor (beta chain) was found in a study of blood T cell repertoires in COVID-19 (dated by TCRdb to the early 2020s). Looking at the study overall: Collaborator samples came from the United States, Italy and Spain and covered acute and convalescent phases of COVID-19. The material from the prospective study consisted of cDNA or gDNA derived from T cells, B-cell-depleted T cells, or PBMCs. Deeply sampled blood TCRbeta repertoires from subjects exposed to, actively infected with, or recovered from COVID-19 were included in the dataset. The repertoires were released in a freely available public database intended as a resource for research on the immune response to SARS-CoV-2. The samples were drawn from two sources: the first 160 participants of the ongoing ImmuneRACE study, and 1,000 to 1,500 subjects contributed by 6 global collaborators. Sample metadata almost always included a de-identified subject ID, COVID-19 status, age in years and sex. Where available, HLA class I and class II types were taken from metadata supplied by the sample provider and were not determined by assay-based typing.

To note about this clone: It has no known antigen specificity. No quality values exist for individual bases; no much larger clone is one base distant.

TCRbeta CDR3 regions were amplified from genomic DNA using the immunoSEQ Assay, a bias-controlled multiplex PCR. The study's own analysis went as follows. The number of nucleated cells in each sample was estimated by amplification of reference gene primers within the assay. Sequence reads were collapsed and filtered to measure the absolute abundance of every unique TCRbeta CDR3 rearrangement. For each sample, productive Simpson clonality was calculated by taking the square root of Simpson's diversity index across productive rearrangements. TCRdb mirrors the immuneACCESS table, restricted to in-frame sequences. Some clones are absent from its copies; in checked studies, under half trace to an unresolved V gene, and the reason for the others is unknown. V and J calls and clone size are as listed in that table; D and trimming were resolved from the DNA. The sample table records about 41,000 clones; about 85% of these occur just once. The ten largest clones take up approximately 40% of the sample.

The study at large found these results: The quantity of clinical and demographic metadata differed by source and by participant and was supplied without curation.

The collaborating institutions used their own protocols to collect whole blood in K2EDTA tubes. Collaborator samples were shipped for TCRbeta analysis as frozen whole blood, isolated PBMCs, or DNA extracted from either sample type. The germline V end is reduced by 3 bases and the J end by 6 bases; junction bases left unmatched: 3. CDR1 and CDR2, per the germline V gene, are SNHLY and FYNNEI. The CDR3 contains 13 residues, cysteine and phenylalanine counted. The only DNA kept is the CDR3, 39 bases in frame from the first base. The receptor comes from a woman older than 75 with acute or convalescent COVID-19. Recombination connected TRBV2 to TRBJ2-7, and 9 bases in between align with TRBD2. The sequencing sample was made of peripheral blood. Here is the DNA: TGTGCCAGCAGTGACGCGGGGGGGATCGAGCAGTACTTC. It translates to CASSDAGGIEQYF.